Below, 18 T cell receptor beta chains from the same sample are listed, as sequenced in a study of blood T cell repertoires in COVID-19. Repertoires were generated with immunoSEQ multiplex PCR, while TCRdb's copy carries only in-frame clones and drops some. The sample has more than 45,000 clones; about 87% are singletons. What was sequenced was peripheral blood. All receptors come from a man aged 60 to 69 with acute or convalescent COVID-19.

The rearrangement joins TRBV3-1 (or the pseudogene TRBV3-2) to TRBJ2-3; a weak D match, TRBD2 (6 bases). V was trimmed by 2 bases and J by 6 bases, leaving 9 bases between them. The CDR3 is 13 residues long. Germline CDR1 and CDR2: LGHDT and YNNKEL (reference sequence). CDR3 bases: TGTGCCAGCAGCCAACCTAGCGTGGATACGCAGTATTTT. Protein: CASSQPSVDTQYF.

The V gene is TRBV10-3, the J gene TRBJ2-7; TRBD2 agrees at 8 bases. V lost 7 bases and J lost 1; bases outside the gene matches: 3. Germline V CDR1 and CDR2: ENHRY, SYGVKD. The CDR3 is 13 amino acids. CDR3 protein: CAIKERESYEQYF. CDR3 nucleotide sequence: TGTGCCATCAAAGAGCGGGAGTCCTACGAGCAGTACTTC.

This chain joins TRBV6-5 and TRBJ1-5, with 7 bases aligning to TRBD1. CDR1 and CDR2 from the germline V gene are MNHEY and SVGAGI. This CDR3 is built from 14 residues. Germline trimming cut 6 bases from V and 7 bases from J; bases unmatched to any gene: 9. DNA of the CDR3: TGTGCCAGCAGAGCGGTGACAGGGAGACAGCCCCAGCATTTT. Amino acid sequence: CASRAVTGRQPQHF.

The chain combines TRBV7-2 with TRBJ2-2; 8 bases map to TRBD2. The CDR3 contains 19 residues. Germline V gene data show CDR1 as SGHTA and CDR2 as FQGNSA. V was clipped by 2 bases and J by 0 bases; unmatched bases: 11. CDR3 coding DNA: TGTGCCAGCAGCTTATGGGGTTCTAGCGGGCACGCGAACACCGGGGAGCTGTTTTTT. This codes for CASSLWGSSGHANTGELFF.

CDR3 residues: CASSHGSRANEKLFF. The CDR3 DNA reads TGTGCCAGCAGCCACGGGTCTCGGGCTAATGAAAAACTGTTTTTT. This chain joins TRBV5-6 and TRBJ1-4; the D is unclear. The germline V and J ends were trimmed by 4 bases and 3 bases, with 13 bases remaining between them. Germline values: CDR1 SGHDT, CDR2 YYEEEE. The CDR3 covers 15 residues.

The table lists this clone with a count of one. The V call is TRBV28, the J call TRBJ2-7; 9 nucleotides align to TRBD1. The CDR3 is made up of 13 amino acids. CDR1 is MDHEN and CDR2 is SYDVKM in the germline V gene. V was clipped by 8 bases and J by 2 bases; unmatched bases: 4. CDR3 sequence (DNA): TGTGCCAGCGGCGGGACAGGGCCCTACGAGCAGTACTTC. It codes for CASGGTGPYEQYF. Full variable domain (rest looked up from reference TRBV28 and TRBJ2-7): DVKVTQSSRYLVKRTGEKVFLECVQDMDHENMFWYRQDPGLGLRLIYFSYDVKMKEKGDIPEGYSVSREKKERFSLILESASTNQTSMYLCASGGTGPYEQYFGPGTRLTVT.

The chain carries TRBV10-2 and TRBJ2-2; 11 bases are shared with TRBD1. CDR1 WSHSY and CDR2 SAAADI come from the germline V gene. With V trimmed by 3 bases and J by 5 bases, 5 bases remained unmatched. This CDR3 comprises 16 residues. This CDR3 is CASSEPGTGGTGELFF. CDR3 bases: TGCGCCAGCAGTGAACCCGGGACAGGGGGTACCGGGGAGCTGTTTTTT.

Written as DNA, the CDR3 is TGTGCCAGCATAGGTGCAGGGGACGAGCAGTACTTC. The encoded protein is CASIGAGDEQYF. The V gene is TRBV7-9, the J gene TRBJ2-7, with D possibly being TRBD1 (6 bases). This CDR3 is built from 12 residues. CDR1 is SEHNR, CDR2 FQNEAQ, per germline (reference sequence). The V and J ends lost 7 bases and 5 bases respectively, with 12 bases between them.

This chain joins TRBV7-9 and TRBJ1-2, with 9 nucleotides matching TRBD1. The junction had 6 bases not matched to a gene; V was cut back by 2 bases and J by 8 bases. Germline CDR1 is SEHNR and CDR2 is FQNEAQ (reference sequence). CDR3 length: 14 residues. The chain's CDR3 is CASSLPDRGGGYTF. The DNA for the CDR3 is TGTGCCAGCAGCTTACCGGACAGGGGCGGCGGCTACACCTTC.

The rearrangement links TRBV19 to TRBJ2-1, with 7 bases that match TRBD2. Unmatched junction bases numbered 7, after V lost 0 bases and J lost 5 bases. The CDR3 covers 16 residues. Germline V lookup: CDR1 LNHDA, CDR2 SQIVND (reference sequence). This CDR3 reads CASSIDFGRSHNEQFF. In DNA, the CDR3 is TGTGCCAGTAGTATAGATTTCGGGAGGTCCCACAATGAGCAGTTCTTC.

The chain has TRBV7-2 and TRBJ2-7, with D maybe TRBD1 (6 bases). The CDR3 is 14 residues long. V lost 3 bases to trimming and J lost 6 bases, with 15 bases between them. Germline V gene lookup returns CDR1 SGHTA and CDR2 FQGNSA. The CDR3 protein is CASSLNRVIGEQYF. In DNA form, the CDR3 reads TGTGCCAGCAGCTTGAACAGGGTAATTGGCGAGCAGTACTTC.

The V call is TRBV7-2, the J call TRBJ1-1, with D perhaps TRBD1 (6 bases). CDR3 length: 17 amino acids. The V end was cut by 6 bases, the J end by 1 base, with 21 bases between. CDR1 SGHTA and CDR2 FQGNSA come from the germline V gene. CDR3 sequence: CASSTNLGRGPNTEAFF. The CDR3, as DNA: TGTGCCAGCAGTACTAACCTGGGCAGGGGCCCGAACACTGAAGCTTTCTTT.

The gene calls are TRBV11-3 and TRBJ1-4; TRBD1 matches 8 bases. The CDR3 contains 15 residues. From germline, CDR1 is SGHNT and CDR2 YENEEA. Losses at the gene ends were 0 bases for V and 8 bases for J; bases not matched to a gene: 5. Here the CDR3 DNA reads TGTGCCAGCAGCTTAGACAGGGGGCGCGAGGAAAAACTGTTTTTT. Protein product: CASSLDRGREEKLFF.

This sequence joins TRBV5-4 and TRBJ1-4; a weak D match, TRBD1 (6 bases). This CDR3 contains 14 residues. Germline V gene lookup returns CDR1 SGHNT and CDR2 YYREEE (reference sequence). Trimming shortened V by 4 bases and J by 6 bases, and 13 bases separated the two germline ends. The CDR3 nucleotides read TGTGCCAGCAGCCCCGGGACAACCTATGAAAAACTGTTTTTT. Protein product: CASSPGTTYEKLFF.

The chain joins TRBV6-5 to TRBJ2-2; possible D gene TRBD2, 5 bases. V was trimmed by 8 bases and J by 5 bases, leaving 12 bases between them. Per the germline V gene, CDR1 is MNHEY and CDR2 is SVGAGI. This CDR3 spans 13 amino acids. The CDR3 region is CASVRAETGELFF. CDR3 sequence (DNA): TGTGCCAGCGTGAGGGCGGAGACCGGGGAGCTGTTTTTT.

The rearrangement joins TRBV5-1 to TRBJ2-1; D perhaps matches TRBD2 (5 bases). This CDR3 contains 15 residues. Germline V CDR1 and CDR2: SGHRS, YFSETQ. The germline V and J ends were trimmed by 6 bases and 0 bases, with 13 bases remaining between them. In DNA, the CDR3 is TGCGCCAGCACGGGGAGCCTGAGCTCCTACAATGAGCAGTTCTTC. As protein: CASTGSLSSYNEQFF.

This clone was recorded once. This sequence joins TRBV2 and TRBJ1-1; TRBD1 aligns across 7 bases. Germline V gene lookup returns CDR1 SNHLY and CDR2 FYNNEI. J was trimmed by 0 bases and V by 6 bases; bases with no gene match: 1. This CDR3 region has 13 residues. DNA for the CDR3: TGTGCCAGCAGACAGGGGTTGAACACTGAAGCTTTCTTT. This translates into CASRQGLNTEAFF.

The CDR3: CASSPRQGAMAEAFF. CDR3 bases: TGTGCCAGCAGCCCCCGACAGGGGGCGATGGCTGAAGCTTTCTTT. The gene calls are TRBV11-3 and TRBJ1-1; 10 bases match TRBD1. CDR1 and CDR2 (germline): SGHNT, YENEEA. J gave up 6 bases and V 5 bases, and 9 bases lay outside the gene matches. CDR3 length equals 15 residues.